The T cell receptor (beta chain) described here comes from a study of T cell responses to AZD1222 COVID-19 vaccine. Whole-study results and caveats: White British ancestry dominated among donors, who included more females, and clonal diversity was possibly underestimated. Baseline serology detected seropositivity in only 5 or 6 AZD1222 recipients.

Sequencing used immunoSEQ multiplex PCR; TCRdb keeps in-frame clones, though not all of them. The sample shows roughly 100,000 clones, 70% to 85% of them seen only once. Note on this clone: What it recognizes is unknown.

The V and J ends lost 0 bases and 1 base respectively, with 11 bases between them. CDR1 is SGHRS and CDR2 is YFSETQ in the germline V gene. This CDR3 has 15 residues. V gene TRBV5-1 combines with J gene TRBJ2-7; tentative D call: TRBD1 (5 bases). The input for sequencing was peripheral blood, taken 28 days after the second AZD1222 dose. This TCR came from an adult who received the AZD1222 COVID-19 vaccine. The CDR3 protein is CASSLEPTVSYEQYF. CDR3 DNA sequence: TGCGCCAGCAGCTTGGAACCGACAGTTTCCTACGAGCAGTACTTC.